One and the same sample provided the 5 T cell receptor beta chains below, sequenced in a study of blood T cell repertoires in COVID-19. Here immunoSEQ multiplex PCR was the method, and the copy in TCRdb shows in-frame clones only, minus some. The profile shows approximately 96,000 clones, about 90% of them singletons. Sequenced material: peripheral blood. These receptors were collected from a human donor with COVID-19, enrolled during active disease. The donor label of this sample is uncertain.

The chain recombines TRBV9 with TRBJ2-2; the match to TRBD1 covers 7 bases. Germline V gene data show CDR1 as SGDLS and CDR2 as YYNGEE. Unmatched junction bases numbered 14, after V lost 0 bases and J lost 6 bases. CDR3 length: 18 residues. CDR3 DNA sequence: TGTGCCAGCAGCGTAGCTGGCAGGGGGATCGGTTCTGCCGGGGAGCTGTTTTTT. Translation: CASSVAGRGIGSAGELFF.

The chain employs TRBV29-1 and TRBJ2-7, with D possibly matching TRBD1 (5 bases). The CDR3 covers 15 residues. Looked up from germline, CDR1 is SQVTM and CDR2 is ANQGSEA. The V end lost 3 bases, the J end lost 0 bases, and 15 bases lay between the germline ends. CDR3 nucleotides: TGCAGCGTTGAGGTTCTGAAGGGGCTCTCCTACGAGCAGTACTTC. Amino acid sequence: CSVEVLKGLSYEQYF.

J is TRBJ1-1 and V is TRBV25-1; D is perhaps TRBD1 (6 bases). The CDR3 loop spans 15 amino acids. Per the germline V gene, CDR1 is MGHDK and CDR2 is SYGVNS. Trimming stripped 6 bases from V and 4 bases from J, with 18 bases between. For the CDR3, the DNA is TGTGCCAGCAGCCCGAGGGTGGGGGGGCCCACTGAAGCTTTCTTT. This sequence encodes CASSPRVGGPTEAFF.

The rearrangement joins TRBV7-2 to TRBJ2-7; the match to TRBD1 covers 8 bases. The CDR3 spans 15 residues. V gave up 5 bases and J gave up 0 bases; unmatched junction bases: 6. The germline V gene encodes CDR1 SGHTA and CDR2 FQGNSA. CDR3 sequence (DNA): TGTGCCAGCAGCACCCGGACAGGGAGCTCCTACGAGCAGTACTTC. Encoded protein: CASSTRTGSSYEQYF.

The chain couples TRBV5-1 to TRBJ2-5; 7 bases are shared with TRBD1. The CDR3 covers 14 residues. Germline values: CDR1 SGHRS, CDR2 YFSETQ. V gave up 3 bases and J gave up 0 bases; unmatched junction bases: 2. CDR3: CASSWGQHQETQYF. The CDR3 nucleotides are TGCGCCAGCAGCTGGGGACAGCACCAAGAGACCCAGTACTTC.